Included here is one TCR beta chain sequence, with context. This specimen belongs to a study of blood T cell repertoires in COVID-19. Germline CDR1 is SGHNT and CDR2 is YYREEE (reference sequence). V lost 0 bases to trimming and J lost 2 bases; unmatched junction nucleotides: 1. The CDR3 extends over 15 amino acids. Generated by immunoSEQ multiplex PCR, the TCRdb table keeps only in-frame clones and is missing some. The sample records under 45,000 clones, roughly 87% being singletons. Sequencing used peripheral blood. The sequence was obtained from a woman aged 80 or older in a cohort sampled during active or convalescent COVID-19. The genes are TRBV5-4 and TRBJ2-1; 8 bases fit TRBD2. The CDR3 protein is CASSLAGRAYNEQFF. As DNA, the CDR3 is TGTGCCAGCAGCTTGGCCGGGAGGGCCTACAATGAGCAGTTCTTC.